Below, 14 T cell receptor beta chains from the same sample are listed, as sequenced in a study of blood T cell repertoires in COVID-19. Only in-frame clones appear in the TCRdb table, and some are missing; sequencing was by immunoSEQ multiplex PCR. The sample gives roughly 220,000 clones, around 84% of which show up once; approximately 20% is in the top ten. The sequenced material came from peripheral blood. These receptors were taken from a man aged 30-40 years with active or convalescent COVID-19.

The chain is built from TRBV11-1 and TRBJ2-3; TRBD2 might be the D (6 bases). The V gene's germline CDR1 is SGHAT and CDR2 FQDESV (reference sequence). There are 14 residues in the CDR3. The V end lost 5 bases, the J end lost 4 bases, and 13 bases lay between the germline ends. The CDR3 reads CASSPRDSPDTQYF. In DNA, the CDR3 is TGTGCCAGCAGCCCACGGGACTCCCCAGATACGCAGTATTTT.

J is TRBJ2-7 and V is TRBV5-4; 13 bases line up with TRBD2. The germline CDR1 and CDR2 sequences are SGHNT and YYREEE (reference sequence). This CDR3 contains 17 residues. Germline trimming cut 0 bases from V and 2 bases from J; bases unmatched to any gene: 5. CDR3 bases: TGTGCCAGCAGCTTGGGGACTAGCGGGAGCCAAACCTACGAGCAGTACTTC. It is translated as CASSLGTSGSQTYEQYF. The full variable domain, its missing parts supplied by reference TRBV5-4 and TRBJ2-7, is ETGVTQSPTHLIKTRGQQVTLRCSSQSGHNTVSWYQQALGQGPQFIFQYYREEENGRGNFPPRFSGLQFPNYSSELNVNALELDDSALYLCASSLGTSGSQTYEQYFGPGTRLTVT.

The chain is built from TRBV28 and TRBJ2-1; no firm D call. V was shortened by 2 bases and J by 15 bases, with 14 bases between the two germline ends. CDR3 length equals 12 residues. CDR1 and CDR2 from the germline V gene are MDHEN and SYDVKM. Here the CDR3 reads CASSLTSRWWFF. CDR3 nucleotide sequence: TGTGCCAGCAGTTTAACGTCACGGTGGTGGTTCTTC. The whole variable domain, remainder taken from reference TRBV28 and TRBJ2-1, is DVKVTQSSRYLVKRTGEKVFLECVQDMDHENMFWYRQDPGLGLRLIYFSYDVKMKEKGDIPEGYSVSREKKERFSLILESASTNQTSMYLCASSLTSRWWFFGPGTRLTVL.

The V and J genes are TRBV6-5 and TRBJ1-1; D is ambiguous. The CDR3 is 14 amino acids. The V end was cut by 6 bases, the J end by 4 bases, with 15 bases between. Germline values: CDR1 MNHEY, CDR2 SVGAGI. This CDR3 is CASRRAGEGTEAFF. CDR3 nucleotides: TGTGCCAGCAGGAGAGCCGGGGAGGGCACTGAAGCTTTCTTT.

The chain carries TRBV28 and TRBJ1-2; a weak D match, TRBD1 (6 bases). The CDR3 contains 14 residues. Trimming took 6 bases from V and 5 from J, leaving 16 bases between them. Per the germline V gene, CDR1 is MDHEN and CDR2 is SYDVKM. The CDR3 sequence: CASRHGQHTYGYTF. In DNA, the CDR3 is TGTGCCAGCAGGCACGGACAGCATACTTATGGCTACACCTTC.

CDR3 residues: CASSSGTANSPLHF. The CDR3 nucleotides are TGTGCCAGCAGTTCGGGGACAGCCAATTCACCCCTCCACTTT. The chain combines TRBV28 with TRBJ1-6; the match to TRBD1 covers 7 bases. The CDR3 has 14 residues. Losses at the gene ends were 4 bases for V and 7 bases for J; bases not matched to a gene: 4. Germline V gene sequence: CDR1 MDHEN, CDR2 SYDVKM.

V is TRBV19 and J is TRBJ1-5, with a weak D call TRBD1 (5 bases). V was pared by 4 bases and J by 5 bases, with 15 bases between. Germline CDR1 is LNHDA and CDR2 is SQIVND (reference sequence). CDR3 length: 15 residues. This CDR3 reads CASSTLPGLDQPQHF. CDR3 in DNA: TGTGCCAGTAGTACCCTACCAGGGTTGGATCAGCCCCAGCATTTT.

The chain combines TRBV5-4 with TRBJ1-1; weak D call: TRBD1 (6 bases). V was shortened by 7 bases and J by 2 bases, with 12 bases between the two germline ends. The CDR3 is 13 residues long. Germline V lookup: CDR1 SGHNT, CDR2 YYREEE (reference sequence). CDR3 residues: CASALQGNTEAFF. The CDR3 coding sequence is TGTGCCAGCGCCCTACAGGGTAACACTGAAGCTTTCTTT.

The V call is TRBV6-4, the J call TRBJ1-5; TRBD1 might be the D (6 bases). The CDR3 is 14 residues long. Germline V gives CDR1 MRHNA, CDR2 SNTAGT. V gave up 5 bases and J gave up 7 bases, with 15 bases separating them. The CDR3 DNA is TGTGCCAGCAGTCCGGGGGGCGAGGGACAGCCCCAGCATTTT. Translated: CASSPGGEGQPQHF.

The J gene is TRBJ1-6, the V gene TRBV9, with 7 nucleotides matching TRBD1. The CDR3 extends over 14 amino acids. The ends lost 4 bases at V and 6 bases at J; junction bases unmatched: 4. Per the germline V gene, CDR1 is SGDLS and CDR2 is YYNGEE. The CDR3 DNA follows: TGTGCCAGCAGCCTTGGACAGGTTAATTCACCCCTCCACTTT. Translated, it gives CASSLGQVNSPLHF.

This sequence joins TRBV4-1 and TRBJ2-3; 9 nucleotides line up with TRBD2. CDR1 and CDR2 (germline): MGHRA, YSYEKL. The CDR3 is 16 amino acids. V lost 0 bases to trimming and J lost 2 bases; unmatched junction nucleotides: 3. The CDR3 sequence is CASSQDGTSPTDTQYF. CDR3 DNA sequence: TGCGCCAGCAGCCAAGACGGGACTAGCCCCACAGATACGCAGTATTTT.

The chain combines TRBV10-3 with TRBJ2-7, with 9 bases matching TRBD1. The CDR3 length is 16 residues. CDR1 and CDR2 (germline): ENHRY, SYGVKD. V dropped 4 bases and J dropped 1; count of bases not matched to a gene: 8. CDR3 DNA: TGTGCCATCAGTGGGGGCGCTGACAGGGGGTCCTACGAGCAGTACTTC. It specifies CAISGGADRGSYEQYF.

The chain combines TRBV5-1 with TRBJ2-7, with 8 nucleotides matching TRBD1. The J segment lost 5 bases and the V segment lost 4 bases, leaving 5 bases of the junction unmatched. This CDR3 spans 13 amino acids. The germline V gene encodes CDR1 SGHRS and CDR2 YFSETQ. CDR3: CASSIDRGHEQYF. The CDR3 DNA reads as TGCGCCAGCAGCATTGACAGGGGCCACGAGCAGTACTTC.

The rearrangement joins TRBV4-2 to TRBJ1-2; 8 bases map to TRBD1. J was trimmed by 4 bases and V by 5 bases; bases with no gene match: 6. The germline CDR1 and CDR2 sequences are LGHNA and YNFKEQ. The length of the CDR3 is 14 residues. The CDR3 DNA follows: TGTGCCAGCAGCGAGGACAGGGACATCTATGGCTACACCTTC. Translated, it gives CASSEDRDIYGYTF.